These 2 T cell receptor beta chains share one sample of origin, sequenced in a study of high-grade serous ovarian cancer treatment subgroups. Only in-frame clones appear in the TCRdb table, and some are missing; sequencing was by immunoSEQ multiplex PCR. The sample lists about 15,000 clones; 86% were seen once. The tumor samples were collected prior to definitive surgery or chemotherapy. Sequencing was performed on tumor tissue. Receptor source: a human donor with high-grade serous ovarian cancer.

The chain has TRBV7-9 and TRBJ1-2; 8 positions agree with TRBD1. V was pared by 7 bases and J by 6 bases, with 7 bases of the junction left unmatched. This CDR3 comprises 13 residues. Germline V CDR1 and CDR2: SEHNR, FQNEAQ (reference sequence). This chain's CDR3 is CASNHNRGNGYTF. The CDR3 DNA sequence: TGTGCCAGCAACCACAACAGGGGGAATGGCTACACCTTC.

This clone was counted only a few times. This chain uses TRBV5-4 with TRBJ2-3; D remains unclear. Trimming left V 1 base short and J 2 bases short, with 14 bases between. Germline lookup yields CDR1 SGHNT and CDR2 YYREEE (reference sequence). This CDR3 is built from 16 residues. The CDR3 reads CASSLKLEETTDTQYF. For the CDR3, the DNA is TGTGCCAGCAGCTTGAAGTTAGAGGAGACCACAGATACGCAGTATTTT.